The 27 T cell receptor beta chains below all came from one sample that was sequenced in a study of graft-versus-host responses after intestinal transplantation. Assay used: immunoSEQ multiplex PCR; TCRdb lists only in-frame clones, some missing. The sample gives about 36,000 clones, approximately 93% of which show up once; over 0.2% is in the top ten. The antigens of these receptors remain unknown. Here the sequenced sample was unstimulated CD4+ T cells sorted from spleen or lymph node cells, taken before transplant. The receptors were sampled from a human donor who was the organ donor for an intestinal transplant.

The chain has TRBV27 and TRBJ2-3, with 7 bases lining up with TRBD2. The junction had 2 bases not matched to a gene; V was cut back by 2 bases and J by 0 bases. CDR1 is MNHEY and CDR2 is SMNVEV in the germline V gene (reference sequence). The CDR3 spans 15 residues. CDR3 sequence reads: CASSLGRVSTDTQYF. The CDR3 DNA reads as TGTGCCAGCAGTTTAGGGAGGGTTAGCACAGATACGCAGTATTTT.

The genes are TRBV30 and TRBJ2-4; 8 nucleotides line up with TRBD1. Germline V gene data show CDR1 as GTSNPN and CDR2 as SVGIG (reference sequence). V shed 4 bases and J 5 bases; nucleotides not matched to a gene: 4. The CDR3 has 13 residues. The CDR3 loop is CAWTGQGENIQYF. The CDR3 DNA sequence: TGTGCCTGGACAGGACAGGGAGAAAACATTCAGTACTTC.

This chain uses TRBV21-1 with TRBJ2-3; no DNA check was done on the table's D call, TRBD1. TRBV21-1 is a recognized pseudogene. The CDR3 length is 16 residues. As DNA, the CDR3 is TGTGCCAGCAGCAAAGTTGGTAGCCAGGGAACAGATACGCAGTATTTT. Its protein is CASSKVGSQGTDTQYF.

The V gene is TRBV10-3, the J gene TRBJ2-2, with 14 nucleotides matching TRBD2. CDR1 ENHRY and CDR2 SYGVKD come from the germline V gene. V shed 5 bases, J shed 0 bases, and the junction held 2 bases outside the gene matches. The CDR3 is made up of 17 amino acids. In DNA form, the CDR3 reads TGTGCCATCAGTAGGACTAGCGGGGGGTCGAACACCGGGGAGCTGTTTTTT. Amino acids: CAISRTSGGSNTGELFF.

The chain links TRBV4-1 to TRBJ2-4, with 11 bases aligning to TRBD2. Trimming cost V 0 bases and J 0 bases; bases outside gene matches: 7. The germline V gene has CDR1 MGHRA and CDR2 YSYEKL. The CDR3 runs 19 residues. The CDR3 sequence is CASSQEGPSGGKAKNIQYF. The CDR3 nucleotides are TGCGCCAGCAGCCAAGAGGGCCCTAGCGGGGGGAAAGCCAAAAACATTCAGTACTTC.

The chain joins TRBV7-2 to TRBJ2-5, with TRBD2 identical over 8 bases. J lost 5 bases, V lost 5 bases, and 16 bases had no gene match. The CDR3 is made up of 17 amino acids. CDR1 is SGHTA, CDR2 FQGNSA, per germline. CDR3 sequence (DNA): TGTGCCAGCAGCACTAGGTCCAGCGGGGGAATGGGCGAGACCCAGTACTTC. Amino acid sequence: CASSTRSSGGMGETQYF.

V usage is TRBV5-6 and J usage is TRBJ2-2; 7 bases are a match to TRBD2. The V gene's germline CDR1 is SGHDT and CDR2 YYEEEE. CDR3 length: 13 residues. The V and J ends lost 3 bases and 6 bases, in that order; junction bases with no gene match: 2. CDR3 sequence reads: CASSYLAAGELFF. The CDR3 DNA follows: TGTGCCAGCAGCTACCTAGCGGCCGGGGAGCTGTTTTTT.

V is TRBV7-6 and J is TRBJ1-6; no clear D. This CDR3 has 16 residues. The V end was cut by 1 base, the J end by 0 bases, with 7 bases between. Germline CDR1 reads SGHVS; CDR2 reads FNYEAQ. Here the CDR3 reads CASSLDPSSYNSPLHF. The CDR3 nucleotides are TGTGCCAGCAGCTTAGACCCCAGCTCCTATAATTCACCCCTCCACTTT.

The chain links TRBV7-3 to TRBJ2-1, with TRBD2 identical over 11 bases. Germline V gene lookup returns CDR1 SGHTA and CDR2 FQGTGA. The ends lost 6 bases at V and 4 bases at J; junction bases unmatched: 5. This CDR3 has 15 amino acids. This CDR3 is CASSPGTSGYNEQFF. CDR3 in DNA: TGTGCCAGCAGTCCGGGGACTAGCGGTTACAATGAGCAGTTCTTC. Filled out from reference TRBV7-3 and TRBJ2-1, the complete variable domain reads GAGVSQTPSNKVTEKGKYVELRCDPISGHTALYWYRQSLGQGPEFLIYFQGTGAADDSGLPNDRFFAVRPEGSVSTLKIQRTERGDSAVYLCASSPGTSGYNEQFFGPGTRLTVL.

The chain recombines TRBV12-2 with TRBJ2-7; TRBD2 is the table's D call and was not checked against the DNA. TRBV12-2 is a documented pseudogene. This CDR3 comprises 20 residues. The CDR3 is CASRLVTSTSGALPTYEQYF. In nucleotides, the CDR3 is TGTGCAAGTCGCTTAGTGACATCGACTAGCGGGGCCTTACCTACCTACGAGCAGTACTTC.

The chain couples TRBV10-1 to TRBJ2-3; 7 nucleotides match TRBD1. The V and J ends lost 4 bases and 6 bases, in that order; junction bases with no gene match: 7. Germline-derived CDR1 and CDR2 are WNHNN and SYGVQD (reference sequence). The CDR3 has 14 amino acids. CDR3 loop: CASSVGQPADTQYF. Written as DNA, the CDR3 is TGCGCCAGCAGTGTGGGACAGCCTGCGGATACGCAGTATTTT.

Here the CDR3 DNA reads TGTGCCAGCAGCTCTGGGGGACTTAACACTGAAGCTTTCTTT. Translation gives CASSSGGLNTEAFF. The chain uses TRBV6-1 and TRBJ1-1, with D maybe TRBD1 (5 bases). The CDR3 runs to 14 residues. Germline V lookup: CDR1 MNHNS, CDR2 SASEGT. V was trimmed by 6 bases and J by 2 bases, leaving 13 bases between them.

This clone was found a few times. This chain connects TRBV5-3 to TRBJ1-2; D remains unclear. TRBV5-3 is noted as an ORF with a role that remains uncertain. V was pared by 10 bases and J by 6 bases, with 22 bases between. The CDR3 runs to 14 residues. The CDR3 region has the DNA TGTGCCCCAAGCGGGAGCTATAGGGTCGATGGCTACACCTTC. Translated: CAPSGSYRVDGYTF.

V and J are TRBV5-6 and TRBJ2-2; D is uncertain. CDR3 length equals 18 residues. Germline V gives CDR1 SGHDT, CDR2 YYEEEE. V lost 3 bases and J lost 0, with 18 bases in between. As DNA, the CDR3 is TGTGCCAGCAGCTCGATATCGGGCAGGACCGCGAACACCGGGGAGCTGTTTTTT. It encodes CASSSISGRTANTGELFF.

V usage is TRBV18 and J usage is TRBJ1-1; 7 bases line up with TRBD1. This CDR3 spans 13 amino acids. V shed 6 bases, J shed 2 bases, and the junction held 3 bases outside the gene matches. The germline V gene has CDR1 KGHSH and CDR2 LQKENI. The CDR3 region is CASSAGGNTEAFF. The CDR3 region has the DNA TGTGCCAGCTCTGCAGGGGGTAACACTGAAGCTTTCTTT.

V usage is TRBV5-1 and J usage is TRBJ1-2, with a tentative D call TRBD1 (5 bases). This CDR3 spans 14 amino acids. Germline-derived CDR1 and CDR2 are SGHRS and YFSETQ. With 4 bases removed from V and 6 bases from J, the gap between germline ends came to 16 bases. As DNA, the CDR3 is TGCGCCAGCAGCCCCGTGTCGGGGGGTAATGGCTACACCTTC. Translating it yields CASSPVSGGNGYTF.

The chain recombines TRBV5-1 with TRBJ1-5; D is unresolved. V was cut by 1 base and J by 5 bases, with 4 bases left in between. The CDR3 totals 12 residues. Germline CDR1 reads SGHRS; CDR2 reads YFSETQ. Here the CDR3 DNA reads TGCGCCAGCAGCTTGTGGGATCAGCCCCAGCATTTT. Translated: CASSLWDQPQHF.

The V call is TRBV7-8, the J call TRBJ2-3, with 11 bases that match TRBD2. Germline V gives CDR1 SGHVS, CDR2 FQNEAQ. The V gene end was trimmed by 2 bases and the J gene end by 6 bases; junction bases not matched to a gene: 16. The CDR3 has 19 residues. Here the CDR3 reads CASSLSPAVAGGPRDTQYF. In DNA form, the CDR3 reads TGTGCCAGCAGCTTAAGCCCAGCTGTAGCGGGGGGGCCCCGGGATACGCAGTATTTT.

The J gene is TRBJ2-6, the V gene TRBV5-4; D remains unclear. CDR1 and CDR2 from the germline V gene are SGHNT and YYREEE (reference sequence). V lost 0 bases and J lost 1, with 5 bases in between. This CDR3 contains 15 residues. The CDR3 bases are TGTGCCAGCAGCTTGGAAGGGTCTGGGGCCAACGTCCTGACTTTC. This translates into CASSLEGSGANVLTF.

The chain couples TRBV6-5 to TRBJ2-7, with D possibly TRBD1 on 6 matching bases. The ends were cut back, 6 bases at V and 5 bases at J, with 11 bases in the middle. CDR3 length equals 12 residues. Germline V gives CDR1 MNHEY, CDR2 SVGAGI. In DNA form, the CDR3 reads TGTGCCAGCAGCCGGAACAGGGACGAGCAGTACTTC. It encodes CASSRNRDEQYF.

V is TRBV25-1 and J is TRBJ2-3; TRBD1 agrees at 8 bases. Per germline, CDR1 MGHDK and CDR2 SYGVNS. The CDR3 totals 14 residues. V was clipped by 7 bases and J by 4 bases; unmatched bases: 7. CDR3 sequence: CASTPGQGADTQYF. The CDR3 DNA is TGTGCCAGCACCCCAGGACAGGGCGCAGATACGCAGTATTTT.

The CDR3 here is CATSRYTGDLAKNIQYF. The CDR3 nucleotides are TGTGCCACCAGCAGGTATACAGGGGACCTAGCCAAAAACATTCAGTACTTC. V is TRBV15 and J is TRBJ2-4, with TRBD1 matching over 7 bases. CDR1 is LNHNV and CDR2 is YYDKDF in the germline V gene (reference sequence). The CDR3 covers 17 residues. The trim removed 3 bases at V and 0 bases at J, leaving 8 bases unmatched. The full variable domain, in which reference TRBV15 and TRBJ2-4 provide the parts outside the CDR3, is DAMVIQNPRYQVTQFGKPVTLSCSQTLNHNVMYWYQQKSSQAPKLLFHYYDKDFNNEADTPDNFQSRRPNTSFCFLDIRSPGLGDTAMYLCATSRYTGDLAKNIQYFGAGTRLSVL.

Here the CDR3 reads CASSQIDSKGGQFF. CDR3 bases: TGTGCCAGCAGCCAGATCGATAGTAAGGGTGGGCAGTTCTTC. This rearrangement joins TRBV5-4 to TRBJ2-1; D is uncertain. Germline V gene sequence: CDR1 SGHNT, CDR2 YYREEE (reference sequence). The CDR3 totals 14 residues. V lost 4 bases and J lost 12, with 20 bases in between. Drawing the rest from reference TRBV5-4 and TRBJ2-1, the complete variable domain is ETGVTQSPTHLIKTRGQQVTLRCSSQSGHNTVSWYQQALGQGPQFIFQYYREEENGRGNFPPRFSGLQFPNYSSELNVNALELDDSALYLCASSQIDSKGGQFFGPGTRLTVL.

The chain recombines TRBV19 with TRBJ2-7, with 7 bases matching TRBD1. The junction had 13 bases not matched to a gene; V was cut back by 5 bases and J by 6 bases. This CDR3 has 15 amino acids. CDR1 LNHDA and CDR2 SQIVND come from the germline V gene (reference sequence). CDR3 region: CASSPRNRGLTEQYF. CDR3 in DNA: TGTGCCAGTAGTCCTCGGAATAGGGGGCTGACCGAGCAGTACTTC.

The chain is built from TRBV4-1 and TRBJ1-4; D call uncertain. Germline-derived CDR1 and CDR2 are MGHRA and YSYEKL. V gave up 0 bases and J gave up 7 bases, with 9 bases separating them. The CDR3 consists of 14 residues. As DNA, the CDR3 is TGCGCCAGCAGCCAAGATCGTGGAGCTGAAAAACTGTTTTTT. This sequence encodes CASSQDRGAEKLFF.

V usage is TRBV7-2 and J usage is TRBJ2-3; 12 nucleotides agree with TRBD2. CDR3 size: 19 residues. Germline trimming cut 0 bases from V and 1 base from J; bases unmatched to any gene: 8. Germline V gene lookup returns CDR1 SGHTA and CDR2 FQGNSA. The CDR3 here is CASSLAPLLAGGGTDTQYF. The CDR3 DNA follows: TGTGCCAGCAGCTTAGCCCCCCTACTAGCGGGGGGAGGCACAGATACGCAGTATTTT. The full variable domain, completed using reference TRBV7-2 and TRBJ2-3, is GAGVSQSPSNKVTEKGKDVELRCDPISGHTALYWYRQSLGQGLEFLIYFQGNSAPDKSGLPSDRFSAERTGGSVSTLTIQRTQQEDSAVYLCASSLAPLLAGGGTDTQYFGPGTRLTVL.

The chain employs TRBV7-2 and TRBJ1-2, with TRBD1 identical over 7 bases. In germline, CDR1 is SGHTA, CDR2 FQGNSA. Trimming took 3 bases from V and 6 from J; bases not matched to a gene: 13. The CDR3 is 16 residues long. The chain's CDR3 is CASSFHIPQGMNGYTF. The CDR3 DNA reads TGTGCCAGCAGCTTTCATATCCCACAGGGGATGAATGGCTACACCTTC.